This T cell receptor beta chain was identified during a study of blood T cells in healthy people across ages. Healthy individuals of Caucasian origin from Russia, aged roughly 6 to 100, served as donors. The authors extracted at least 6 micrograms of total RNA per sample. Combining a sample-barcoded 5' primer with a J-beta primer mix, a second PCR ran for roughly 7 to 12 cycles. TCRdb re-called the 5' RACE reads with MiXCR, one entry per CDR3 protein. The sample lists over 1,300,000 distinct CDR3 sequences, roughly 59% occurring once. With regard to this clonotype: Its specificity is unknown.

Study outcomes and limitations: The unsorted PBMCs prevented any conclusive comparison of naive versus antigen-experienced cells. The recorded TCR beta diversity per million T cells decreased in a roughly linear manner with age.

The TCR sequence derives from a man aged 18 to 30 in good health. The specimen was blood.

The CDR3 DNA reads TGTGCCAGCAGCTCCACCGACAGTGACACTGAAGCTTTCTTT. This codes for CASSSTDSDTEAFF. The chain joins TRBV11-2 to TRBJ1-1, with D tentatively TRBD1 (5 bases). Germline-derived CDR1 and CDR2 are SGHAT and FQNNGV. Trimming took 4 bases from V and 3 from J, leaving 12 bases between them. CDR3 size: 14 residues.